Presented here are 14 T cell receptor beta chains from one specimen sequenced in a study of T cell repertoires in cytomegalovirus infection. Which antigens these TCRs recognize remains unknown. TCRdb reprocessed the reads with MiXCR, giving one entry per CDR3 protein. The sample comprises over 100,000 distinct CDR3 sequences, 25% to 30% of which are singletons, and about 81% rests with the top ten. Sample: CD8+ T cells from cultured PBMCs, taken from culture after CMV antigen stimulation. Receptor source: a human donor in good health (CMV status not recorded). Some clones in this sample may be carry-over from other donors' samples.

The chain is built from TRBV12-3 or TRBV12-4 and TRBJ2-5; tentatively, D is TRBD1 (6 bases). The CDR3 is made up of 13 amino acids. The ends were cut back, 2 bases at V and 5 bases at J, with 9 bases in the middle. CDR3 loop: CASSLHRAETQYF. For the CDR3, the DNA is TGTGCCAGCAGTTTACACAGGGCTGAGACCCAGTACTTC.

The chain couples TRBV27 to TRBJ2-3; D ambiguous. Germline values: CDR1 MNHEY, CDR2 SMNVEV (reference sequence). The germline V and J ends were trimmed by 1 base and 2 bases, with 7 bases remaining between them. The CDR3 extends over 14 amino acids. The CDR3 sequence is CASSLFGNTDTQYF. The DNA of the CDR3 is TGTGCCAGCAGTTTATTTGGCAACACAGATACGCAGTATTTT.

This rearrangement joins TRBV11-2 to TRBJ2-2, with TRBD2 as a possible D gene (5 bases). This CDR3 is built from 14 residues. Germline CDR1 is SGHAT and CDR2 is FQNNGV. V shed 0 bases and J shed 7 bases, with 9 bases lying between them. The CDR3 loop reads CASSLEVAGGELFF. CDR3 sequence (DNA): TGTGCCAGCAGCTTAGAGGTTGCGGGCGGGGAGCTGTTTTTT.

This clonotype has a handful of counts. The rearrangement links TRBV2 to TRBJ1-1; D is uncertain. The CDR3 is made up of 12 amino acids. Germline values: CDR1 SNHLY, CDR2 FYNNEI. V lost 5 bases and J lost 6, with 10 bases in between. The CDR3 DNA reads TGTGCCAGCAGTCCCAGGATCTCTGAAGCTTTCTTT. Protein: CASSPRISEAFF. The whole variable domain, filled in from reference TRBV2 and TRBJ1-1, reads EPEVTQTPSHQVTQMGQEVILRCVPISNHLYFYWYRQILGQKVEFLVSFYNNEISEKSEIFDDQFSVERPDGSNFTLKIRSTKLEDSAMYFCASSPRISEAFFGQGTRLTVV.

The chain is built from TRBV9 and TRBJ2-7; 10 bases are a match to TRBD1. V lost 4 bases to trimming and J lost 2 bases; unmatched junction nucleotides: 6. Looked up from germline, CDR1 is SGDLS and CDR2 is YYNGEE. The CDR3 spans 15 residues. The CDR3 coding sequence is TGTGCCAGCAGCTCCGGACAGGGGGGGGCCTACGAGCAGTACTTC. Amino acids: CASSSGQGGAYEQYF. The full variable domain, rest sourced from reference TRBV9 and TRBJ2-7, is DSGVTQTPKHLITATGQRVTLRCSPRSGDLSVYWYQQSLDQGLQFLIQYYNGEERAKGNILERFSAQQFPDLHSELNLSSLELGDSALYFCASSSGQGGAYEQYFGPGTRLTVT.

The CDR3 region is CASSATGVGQPQHF. The CDR3 DNA is TGTGCCAGCAGCGCGACAGGGGTCGGCCAGCCCCAGCATTTT. V gene TRBV9 combines with J gene TRBJ1-5; TRBD1 matches at 8 bases. The J segment lost 7 bases and the V segment lost 3 bases, leaving 6 bases of the junction unmatched. This CDR3 contains 14 residues. Germline loops: CDR1 SGDLS, CDR2 YYNGEE.

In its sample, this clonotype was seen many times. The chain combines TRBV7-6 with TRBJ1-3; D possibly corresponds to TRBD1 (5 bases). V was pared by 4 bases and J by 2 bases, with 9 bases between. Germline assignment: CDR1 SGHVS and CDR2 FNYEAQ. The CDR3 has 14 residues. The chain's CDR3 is CASSSTGTGNTIYF. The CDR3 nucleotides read TGTGCCAGCAGCTCCACAGGCACTGGAAACACCATATATTTT.

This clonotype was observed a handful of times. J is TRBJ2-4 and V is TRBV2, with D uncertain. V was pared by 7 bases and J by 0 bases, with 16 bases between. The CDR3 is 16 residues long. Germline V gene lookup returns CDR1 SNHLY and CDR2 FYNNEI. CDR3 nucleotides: TGTGCCAGCATAGATGAAGCTGCGCTAGCCAAAAACATTCAGTACTTC. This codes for CASIDEAALAKNIQYF.

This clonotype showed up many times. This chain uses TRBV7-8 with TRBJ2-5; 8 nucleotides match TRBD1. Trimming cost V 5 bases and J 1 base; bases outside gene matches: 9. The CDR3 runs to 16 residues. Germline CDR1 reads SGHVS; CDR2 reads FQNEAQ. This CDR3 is CASSQRDRLFQETQYF. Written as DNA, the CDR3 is TGTGCCAGCAGCCAACGGGACAGGTTATTCCAAGAGACCCAGTACTTC.

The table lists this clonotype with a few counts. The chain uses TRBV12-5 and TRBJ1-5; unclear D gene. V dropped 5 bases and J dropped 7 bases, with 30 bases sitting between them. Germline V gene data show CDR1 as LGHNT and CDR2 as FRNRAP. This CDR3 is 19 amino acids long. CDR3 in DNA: TGTGCTAGTGGTCCCTCCCCCGCGCAGCTAAACGGGCTTAACCAGCCCCAGCATTTT. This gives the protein CASGPSPAQLNGLNQPQHF.

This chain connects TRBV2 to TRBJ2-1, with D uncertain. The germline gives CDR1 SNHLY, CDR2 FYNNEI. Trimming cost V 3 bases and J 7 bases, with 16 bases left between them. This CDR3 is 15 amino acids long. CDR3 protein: CASSELVRVENEQFF. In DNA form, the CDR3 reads TGTGCCAGCAGTGAGTTGGTAAGGGTTGAGAATGAGCAGTTCTTC.

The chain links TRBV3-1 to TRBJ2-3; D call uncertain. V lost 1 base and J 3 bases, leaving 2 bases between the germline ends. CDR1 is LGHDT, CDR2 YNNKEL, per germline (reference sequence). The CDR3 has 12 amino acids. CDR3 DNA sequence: TGTGCCAGCAGCCAAGTAACAGATACGCAGTATTTT. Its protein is CASSQVTDTQYF.

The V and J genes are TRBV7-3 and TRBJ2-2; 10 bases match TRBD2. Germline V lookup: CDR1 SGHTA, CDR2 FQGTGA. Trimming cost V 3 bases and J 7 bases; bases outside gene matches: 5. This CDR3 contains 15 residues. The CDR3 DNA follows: TGTGCCAGCAGCTTCAGCGGGGGGGCTGTCGGGGAGCTGTTTTTT. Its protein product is CASSFSGGAVGELFF. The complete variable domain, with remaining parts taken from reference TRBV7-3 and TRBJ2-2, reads GAGVSQTPSNKVTEKGKYVELRCDPISGHTALYWYRQSLGQGPEFLIYFQGTGAADDSGLPNDRFFAVRPEGSVSTLKIQRTERGDSAVYLCASSFSGGAVGELFFGEGSRLTVL.

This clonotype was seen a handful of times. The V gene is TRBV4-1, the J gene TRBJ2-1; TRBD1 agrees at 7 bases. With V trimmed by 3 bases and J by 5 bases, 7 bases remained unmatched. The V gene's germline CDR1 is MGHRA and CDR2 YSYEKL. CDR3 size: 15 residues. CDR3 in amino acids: CASSHQGVSDNEQFF. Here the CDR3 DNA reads TGCGCCAGCAGCCATCAGGGGGTGTCGGACAATGAGCAGTTCTTC.